This entry lists 19 T cell receptor beta chains sequenced from one sample in a study of cytomegalovirus exposure and HLA in healthy donors. Researchers ran the PCR with 60 Vbeta and 13 Jbeta primers. The protocol was immunoSEQ multiplex PCR, while the TCRdb copy is restricted to in-frame clones and leaves out a portion. The table shows over 150,000 clones, with roughly four fifths occurring only once. Sequencing input: PBMCs. The receptors stem from a boy between 2 and 10 years old in good health and CMV-seronegative.

CDR3 sequence (DNA): TGTGCCACCAGCAGAGAACTGAGGGACGAGCAGTACTTC. Amino acid sequence: CATSRELRDEQYF. The rearrangement links TRBV15 to TRBJ2-7; maybe TRBD2 (5 bases). The CDR3 length is 13 residues. Trimming took off 0 bases at V and 5 bases at J, with 8 bases between the two ends. Germline loops: CDR1 LNHNV, CDR2 YYDKDF (reference sequence).

The gene calls are TRBV6-5 and TRBJ1-2; 7 positions match TRBD1. The V gene's germline CDR1 is MNHEY and CDR2 SVGAGI. The CDR3 is made up of 12 amino acids. Trimming removed 8 bases from V and 4 bases from J; junction bases left unmatched: 4. The CDR3, as DNA: TGTGCCAGCCGGGACAGCTTCTATGGCTACACCTTC. Translation gives CASRDSFYGYTF.

The rearrangement joins TRBV6-1 to TRBJ1-3; TRBD1 aligns across 9 bases. V gave up 3 bases and J gave up 2 bases; unmatched junction bases: 11. Germline V gene data show CDR1 as MNHNS and CDR2 as SASEGT. CDR3 length equals 18 residues. The CDR3 region is CASSDAPHRGLAGNTIYF. DNA of the CDR3: TGTGCCAGCAGTGATGCTCCCCACAGGGGGCTAGCTGGAAACACCATATATTTT.

The genes are TRBV27 and TRBJ2-3; D is possibly TRBD2 (7 bases). In germline, CDR1 is MNHEY, CDR2 SMNVEV (reference sequence). The V gene lost 3 bases and the J gene lost 4 bases, with 11 bases spanning the gap. There are 14 residues in the CDR3. The CDR3 reads CASSFLGGPDTQYF. CDR3 nucleotides: TGTGCCAGCAGTTTCCTCGGGGGGCCAGATACGCAGTATTTT.

This clone was seen more than once but under ten times. The chain joins TRBV19 to TRBJ2-3; possible D gene TRBD1, 6 bases. CDR3 length equals 16 residues. V shed 0 bases and J shed 5 bases, with 15 bases lying between them. Germline CDR1 is LNHDA and CDR2 is SQIVND (reference sequence). The CDR3 DNA reads TGTGCCAGTAGTATAGATGGAGCAGGGGTCATAGATACGCAGTATTTT. Translation: CASSIDGAGVIDTQYF.

The sample holds a few counts of this clone. CDR3 in amino acids: CASSPYSTDTQYF. The DNA for the CDR3 is TGTGCCAGCAGCCCCTACTCCACAGATACGCAGTATTTT. The chain employs TRBV11-3 and TRBJ2-3; D not resolved. Germline values: CDR1 SGHNT, CDR2 YENEEA. The CDR3 has 13 residues. V shed 5 bases and J shed 2 bases, with 8 bases lying between them.

The rearrangement joins TRBV15 to TRBJ1-1; 7 bases agree with TRBD1. Germline V gene sequence: CDR1 LNHNV, CDR2 YYDKDF (reference sequence). The ends lost 2 bases at V and 1 base at J; junction bases unmatched: 1. CDR3 length: 14 amino acids. Written as DNA, the CDR3 is TGTGCCACCAGCAGACGGACAGGGAACACTGAAGCTTTCTTT. Protein product: CATSRRTGNTEAFF.

The chain joins TRBV6-6 to TRBJ2-3; tentative D call: TRBD1 (7 bases). Germline V CDR1 and CDR2: MNHNY, SVGAGI (reference sequence). This CDR3 has 15 residues. V lost 6 bases and J 2 bases, leaving 15 bases between the germline ends. The DNA for the CDR3 is TGTGCCAGCAGCGACTCGGAGGGGGCCACAGATACGCAGTATTTT. Amino acid sequence: CASSDSEGATDTQYF.

The J gene is TRBJ1-1, the V gene TRBV7-3; 7 positions agree with TRBD1. This CDR3 contains 13 residues. V shed 5 bases and J 8 bases; nucleotides not matched to a gene: 8. The V gene's germline CDR1 is SGHTA and CDR2 FQGTGA. CDR3 sequence: CASSPQPGQEAFF. The CDR3 region has the DNA TGTGCCAGCAGCCCCCAGCCGGGACAGGAAGCTTTCTTT. Complete variable domain (other parts from reference TRBV7-3 and TRBJ1-1): GAGVSQTPSNKVTEKGKYVELRCDPISGHTALYWYRQSLGQGPEFLIYFQGTGAADDSGLPNDRFFAVRPEGSVSTLKIQRTERGDSAVYLCASSPQPGQEAFFGQGTRLTVV.

V usage is TRBV28 and J usage is TRBJ1-2; TRBD1 aligns across 8 bases. The CDR3 has 13 amino acids. Trimming cost V 2 bases and J 8 bases; bases outside gene matches: 4. Germline lookup yields CDR1 MDHEN and CDR2 SYDVKM. CDR3 in DNA: TGTGCCAGCAGTTTAGGGACAGGCTTCGGCTACACCTTC. Protein sequence: CASSLGTGFGYTF.

As regards this clone: The junction and the germline gene differ at one end; a read error may be behind it. The chain carries TRBV6-1 and TRBJ2-3; TRBD2 agrees at 13 bases. Germline V CDR1 and CDR2: MNHNS, SASEGT. This CDR3 contains 15 residues. The CDR3 reads CASTSGLAGIRAWDF. Here the CDR3 DNA reads TGTGCCAGCACCTCGGGACTAGCGGGGATTCGGGCTTGGGATTTT.

The CDR3 loop reads CASSSPGGFFF. The CDR3 DNA is TGCGCCAGCAGCTCACCGGGAGGCTTTTTCTTT. This rearrangement joins TRBV4-1 to TRBJ1-1; D is uncertain. The CDR3 extends over 11 amino acids. Looked up from germline, CDR1 is MGHRA and CDR2 is YSYEKL. V was pared by 5 bases and J by 13 bases, with 14 bases between.

J is TRBJ2-2 and V is TRBV5-1, with 11 bases aligning to TRBD2. The V segment lost 2 bases and the J segment 2 bases; nucleotides outside the gene matches: 8. The CDR3 length is 18 residues. Germline CDR1 is SGHRS and CDR2 is YFSETQ. This chain's CDR3 is CASSLRPSGGTNTGELFF. CDR3 sequence (DNA): TGCGCCAGCAGCTTAAGACCTAGCGGGGGGACTAACACCGGGGAGCTGTTTTTT.

This chain joins TRBV29-1 and TRBJ1-2; no clear D gene. Trimming pared 8 bases from V and 7 bases from J, leaving 20 bases between. The CDR3 loop spans 13 amino acids. The germline CDR1 and CDR2 sequences are SQVTM and ANQGSEA. The CDR3 loop is CSTWEGVIPGYTF. Written as DNA, the CDR3 is TGCAGCACTTGGGAGGGAGTCATTCCTGGCTACACCTTC.

The CDR3 DNA is TGCGCCAGCAGCTTGTTCGTTAGCGCCATAGATACGCAGTATTTT. Encoded protein: CASSLFVSAIDTQYF. The V call is TRBV5-1, the J call TRBJ2-3, with D possibly matching TRBD2 (5 bases). CDR3 size: 15 residues. With 1 base removed from V and 5 bases from J, the gap between germline ends came to 14 bases. In germline, CDR1 is SGHRS, CDR2 YFSETQ.

This chain links TRBV7-2 with TRBJ2-3; 9 nucleotides match TRBD2. Germline-derived CDR1 and CDR2 are SGHTA and FQGNSA. V dropped 4 bases and J dropped 2; count of bases not matched to a gene: 7. The CDR3 is 16 amino acids. CDR3 nucleotides: TGTGCCAGCAGCTCCAGGCGGGGGGGGATCACAGATACGCAGTATTTT. Translation gives CASSSRRGGITDTQYF.

The chain couples TRBV4-1 to TRBJ1-5, with a possible D match to TRBD1 (6 bases). The V gene's germline CDR1 is MGHRA and CDR2 YSYEKL. Between the trimmed V and J ends, which lost 4 bases and 11 bases, there was a span of 21 bases. This CDR3 has 15 residues. The CDR3 spells CASSLFESGARSQHF. CDR3 nucleotide sequence: TGCGCCAGCAGCCTATTCGAGTCAGGGGCCCGATCCCAGCATTTT.

The rearrangement joins TRBV27 to TRBJ2-7; D possibly corresponds to TRBD1 (5 bases). Trimming removed 8 bases at V and 5 bases at J, with 10 bases between. The CDR3 is 11 amino acids. Germline V lookup: CDR1 MNHEY, CDR2 SMNVEV (reference sequence). As DNA, the CDR3 is TGTGCCAGCTCAGGGTCCGACGAGCAGTACTTC. Amino acid sequence: CASSGSDEQYF.

The chain uses TRBV9 and TRBJ2-1; 10 bases are a match to TRBD2. V lost 4 bases to trimming and J lost 7 bases; unmatched junction nucleotides: 8. The CDR3 extends over 15 amino acids. CDR1 is SGDLS and CDR2 is YYNGEE in the germline V gene. CDR3 in amino acids: CASSQAGGPSNEQFF. The CDR3 region has the DNA TGTGCCAGCAGCCAAGCGGGGGGGCCGTCGAATGAGCAGTTCTTC.